The 26 T cell receptor beta chains below come from one sample, sequenced in a study of blood T cell repertoires in COVID-19. TCRdb's table, derived via immunoSEQ multiplex PCR, lists solely in-frame clones and lacks some. This table has approximately 180,000 clones, about 85% appearing once. Input material: peripheral blood. These TCRs come from a man in his 60s with active or convalescent COVID-19.

This clone was seen only a few times. In DNA, the CDR3 is TGTGCCAGCAGCTTTAGAAGCGGGGCCACAGATACGCAGTATTTT. It codes for CASSFRSGATDTQYF. V is TRBV7-2 and J is TRBJ2-3; TRBD2 aligns across 7 bases. With 3 bases clipped from V and 2 bases from J, the junction kept 5 bases outside the gene matches. Germline CDR1 reads SGHTA; CDR2 reads FQGNSA. This CDR3 region has 15 residues.

The chain employs TRBV29-1 and TRBJ1-5; D perhaps matches TRBD1 (6 bases). The germline CDR1 and CDR2 sequences are SQVTM and ANQGSEA. The CDR3 runs to 15 residues. The V and J ends lost 5 bases and 1 base respectively, with 15 bases between them. The CDR3: CSVLEFTGSNQPQHF. DNA for the CDR3: TGCAGCGTTCTTGAGTTTACAGGGAGCAATCAGCCCCAGCATTTT.

The chain combines TRBV5-1 with TRBJ1-1; D unclear. CDR1 and CDR2 from the germline V gene are SGHRS and YFSETQ. CDR3 length: 14 residues. V was clipped by 4 bases and J by 1 base, with 11 bases between them. CDR3: CASSLNAANTEAFF. CDR3 nucleotides: TGCGCCAGCAGCCTAAACGCCGCGAACACTGAAGCTTTCTTT. Together with reference TRBV5-1 and TRBJ1-1, the CDR3 gives the full variable domain: KAGVTQTPRYLIKTRGQQVTLSCSPISGHRSVSWYQQTPGQGLQFLFEYFSETQRNKGNFPGRFSGRQFSNSRSEMNVSTLELGDSALYLCASSLNAANTEAFFGQGTRLTVV.

This rearrangement joins TRBV2 to TRBJ1-6, with a possible D match to TRBD1 (5 bases). V lost 4 bases, J lost 0 bases, and 10 bases lay in between. Germline CDR1 SNHLY, CDR2 FYNNEI. This CDR3 region has 16 residues. The CDR3 is CASSVSGFSYNSPLHF. CDR3 DNA: TGTGCCAGCAGTGTATCAGGGTTCTCCTATAATTCACCCCTCCACTTT. Drawing the rest from reference TRBV2 and TRBJ1-6, the complete variable domain is EPEVTQTPSHQVTQMGQEVILRCVPISNHLYFYWYRQILGQKVEFLVSFYNNEISEKSEIFDDQFSVERPDGSNFTLKIRSTKLEDSAMYFCASSVSGFSYNSPLHFGNGTRLTVT.

This clone was seen a handful of times. The J gene is TRBJ1-3, the V gene TRBV20-1, with 7 positions matching TRBD1. The CDR3 contains 12 residues. Germline CDR1 is DFQATT and CDR2 is SNEGSKA (reference sequence). The V and J ends lost 3 bases and 8 bases, in that order; junction bases with no gene match: 4. The CDR3 region has the DNA TGCAGTGCTAGTGACAGGGAACACACCATATATTTT. Translation gives CSASDREHTIYF.

The rearrangement uses TRBV29-1 and TRBJ2-7; 8 nucleotides match TRBD1. J was trimmed by 4 bases and V by 4 bases; bases with no gene match: 9. This CDR3 has 14 residues. Germline CDR1 reads SQVTM; CDR2 reads ANQGSEA. In DNA, the CDR3 is TGCAGCGTTGGACTCGGGACAGGAGTTTACGAGCAGTACTTC. Translated: CSVGLGTGVYEQYF.

The chain employs TRBV4-1 and TRBJ1-5, with D perhaps TRBD1 (5 bases). Trimming removed 4 bases from V and 2 bases from J, with 9 bases in between. Germline V gene lookup returns CDR1 MGHRA and CDR2 YSYEKL. This CDR3 contains 14 residues. The chain's CDR3 is CASSRTGGNQPQHF. DNA of the CDR3: TGCGCCAGCAGCCGAACGGGGGGCAATCAGCCCCAGCATTTT.

This chain uses TRBV5-1 with TRBJ2-7, with 10 bases aligning to TRBD1. Germline lookup yields CDR1 SGHRS and CDR2 YFSETQ. With 4 bases clipped from V and 10 bases from J, the junction kept 8 bases outside the gene matches. There are 13 residues in the CDR3. The CDR3 here is CASSPRDRGTQYF. CDR3 bases: TGCGCCAGCAGCCCCCGGGACAGGGGAACCCAGTACTTC.

The chain links TRBV3-1 (or the pseudogene TRBV3-2) to TRBJ2-5; possibly TRBD1 for D (5 bases). CDR1 and CDR2 (germline): LGHDT, YNNKEL (reference sequence). Trimming cost V 5 bases and J 5 bases, with 12 bases left between them. The CDR3 consists of 13 residues. CDR3 sequence reads: CASSYGHGETQYF. CDR3 bases: TGTGCCAGCAGCTACGGACACGGGGAGACCCAGTACTTC.

For the CDR3, the DNA is TGTGCCAGCAGCTTACGCCCCGGGTTTTATAATTCACCCCTCCACTTT. As protein: CASSLRPGFYNSPLHF. This chain connects TRBV5-6 to TRBJ1-6; no definite D call. The CDR3 loop spans 16 amino acids. The V and J ends lost 2 bases and 4 bases respectively, with 13 bases between them. Germline assignment: CDR1 SGHDT and CDR2 YYEEEE.

The chain is built from TRBV12-5 and TRBJ1-2; 8 nucleotides line up with TRBD1. This CDR3 has 17 amino acids. V was clipped by 6 bases and J by 0 bases; unmatched bases: 12. The V gene's germline CDR1 is LGHNT and CDR2 FRNRAP. CDR3 sequence: CASGPGQGWEANYGYTF. The CDR3 DNA is TGTGCTAGTGGCCCCGGACAGGGATGGGAAGCTAACTATGGCTACACCTTC.

The chain combines TRBV30 with TRBJ1-2, with D unclear. V lost 5 bases to trimming and J lost 0 bases, with 16 bases between them. The CDR3 has 15 residues. Germline lookup yields CDR1 GTSNPN and CDR2 SVGIG (reference sequence). The CDR3 DNA follows: TGTGCCTGGGTGATAGACGGCCTAGCTAACTATGGCTACACCTTC. This encodes CAWVIDGLANYGYTF.

The sample holds a few counts of this clone. CDR3 in amino acids: CASSIQGVVYEQYF. CDR3 DNA sequence: TGTGCCAGCAGTATACAGGGGGTGGTCTACGAGCAGTACTTC. The V and J genes are TRBV2 and TRBJ2-7, with 8 bases fitting TRBD1. V was pared by 5 bases and J by 3 bases, with 6 bases of the junction left unmatched. Germline V lookup: CDR1 SNHLY, CDR2 FYNNEI. The CDR3 sequence is 14 residues long.

V gene TRBV19 combines with J gene TRBJ1-6; tentative D call: TRBD1 (5 bases). Germline-derived CDR1 and CDR2 are LNHDA and SQIVND (reference sequence). V was cut by 7 bases and J by 9 bases, with 13 bases left in between. This CDR3 comprises 13 residues. The CDR3: CASTNYDSSPLHF. The CDR3 DNA follows: TGTGCCAGTACCAACTATGACAGTTCACCCCTCCACTTT. The entire variable domain, with the rest obtained from reference TRBV19 and TRBJ1-6, is as follows: DGGITQSPKYLFRKEGQNVTLSCEQNLNHDAMYWYRQDPGQGLRLIYYSQIVNDFQKGDIAEGYSVSREKKESFPLTVTSAQKNPTAFYLCASTNYDSSPLHFGNGTRLTVT.

This clone was picked up one time. The rearrangement uses TRBV2 and TRBJ2-3; D is possibly TRBD2 (6 bases). The CDR3 consists of 15 residues. Germline V CDR1 and CDR2: SNHLY, FYNNEI. V lost 8 bases, J lost 6 bases, and 21 bases lay in between. This CDR3 reads CASQRGGGAPDTQYF. The CDR3 DNA reads as TGTGCCAGCCAAAGGGGAGGCGGGGCCCCGGATACGCAGTATTTT.

The chain joins TRBV9 to TRBJ2-3, with 12 bases fitting TRBD2. The CDR3 sequence is 19 residues long. CDR1 and CDR2 from the germline V gene are SGDLS and YYNGEE. The trim removed 0 bases at V and 0 bases at J, leaving 8 bases unmatched. The CDR3 region has the DNA TGTGCCAGCAGCGTAGACGGGAGACTAGCGGGGGTGAGCACAGATACGCAGTATTTT. This gives the protein CASSVDGRLAGVSTDTQYF.

The chain joins TRBV12-3 or TRBV12-4 to TRBJ2-5; maybe TRBD2 (7 bases). Trimming took 7 bases from V and 5 from J, leaving 14 bases between them. CDR3 size: 13 residues. In DNA form, the CDR3 reads TGTGCCAGCACCGTGGGGGGGGCCGAGACCCAGTACTTC. It is translated as CASTVGGAETQYF.

This chain connects TRBV2 to TRBJ2-7; no clear D gene. Germline V gene lookup returns CDR1 SNHLY and CDR2 FYNNEI. The V and J ends lost 4 bases and 4 bases respectively, with 11 bases between them. The CDR3 runs 13 residues. In nucleotides, the CDR3 is TGTGCCAGCAGTGTGGGCCCAACTTACGAGCAGTACTTC. It codes for CASSVGPTYEQYF.

In its sample, this clone was seen once. The V and J genes are TRBV19 and TRBJ2-3; 7 bases match TRBD2. Germline trimming cut 10 bases from V and 5 bases from J; bases unmatched to any gene: 9. This CDR3 is 13 amino acids long. CDR1 is LNHDA, CDR2 SQIVND, per germline (reference sequence). The CDR3 sequence is CATRGGFLDTQYF. CDR3 in DNA: TGTGCCACACGGGGAGGGTTTCTAGATACGCAGTATTTT.

The rearrangement joins TRBV7-7 to TRBJ2-2; TRBD1 agrees at 8 bases. Germline CDR1 is SSHAT and CDR2 is FNYEAQ (reference sequence). Trimming at V came to 5 bases and at J to 4 bases, leaving 12 bases not matched to a gene. The CDR3 length is 17 residues. The CDR3 loop is CASSLTPGQESTGELFF. CDR3 nucleotide sequence: TGTGCCAGCAGCCTAACCCCGGGACAGGAGAGCACCGGGGAGCTGTTTTTT.

The chain carries TRBV18 and TRBJ2-6; D is perhaps TRBD1 (6 bases). The germline V and J ends were trimmed by 3 bases and 4 bases, with 16 bases remaining between them. CDR3 length: 17 residues. The germline CDR1 and CDR2 sequences are KGHSH and LQKENI. CDR3 in amino acids: CASSPAAGQGGANVLTF. As DNA, the CDR3 is TGTGCCAGCTCACCGGCGGCAGGGCAGGGGGGGGCCAACGTCCTGACTTTC.

This chain uses TRBV19 with TRBJ1-1; TRBD1 agrees at 8 bases. Germline assignment: CDR1 LNHDA and CDR2 SQIVND (reference sequence). Germline trimming cut 4 bases from V and 1 base from J; bases unmatched to any gene: 2. This CDR3 region has 14 residues. CDR3 bases: TGTGCCAGTAGTAGGGGACAGGAGAACACTGAAGCTTTCTTT. This encodes CASSRGQENTEAFF.

V and J are TRBV3-1 (or the pseudogene TRBV3-2) and TRBJ2-3, with 9 bases that match TRBD2. The CDR3 runs 17 residues. Germline V gene lookup returns CDR1 LGHDT and CDR2 YNNKEL (reference sequence). V was pared by 0 bases and J by 0 bases, with 4 bases of the junction left unmatched. This chain's CDR3 is CASSQETSGVSTDTQYF. CDR3 in DNA: TGTGCCAGCAGCCAAGAGACTAGCGGAGTCAGCACAGATACGCAGTATTTT.

This rearrangement joins TRBV10-2 to TRBJ2-5, with 10 bases matching TRBD2. Trimming cost V 3 bases and J 3 bases; bases outside gene matches: 4. CDR1 is WSHSY, CDR2 SAAADI, per germline. This CDR3 has 15 amino acids. The CDR3 sequence is CASSDFLAGEETQYF. CDR3 sequence (DNA): TGCGCCAGCAGTGACTTCCTAGCGGGGGAAGAGACCCAGTACTTC.

This rearrangement joins TRBV19 to TRBJ1-5, with D perhaps matching TRBD1 (5 bases). CDR3 length: 14 residues. Trimming removed 6 bases at V and 4 bases at J, with 13 bases between. The V gene's germline CDR1 is LNHDA and CDR2 SQIVND (reference sequence). The CDR3 spells CASRDGTSNQPQHF. The CDR3, as DNA: TGTGCCAGTAGAGACGGGACTTCAAATCAGCCCCAGCATTTT. Looking up the rest from reference TRBV19 and TRBJ1-5 gives the full variable domain: DGGITQSPKYLFRKEGQNVTLSCEQNLNHDAMYWYRQDPGQGLRLIYYSQIVNDFQKGDIAEGYSVSREKKESFPLTVTSAQKNPTAFYLCASRDGTSNQPQHFGDGTRLSIL.

V usage is TRBV3-1 (or the pseudogene TRBV3-2) and J usage is TRBJ1-6; TRBD1 aligns across 8 bases. The trim removed 1 base at V and 10 bases at J, leaving 3 bases unmatched. This CDR3 region has 14 residues. Germline CDR1 is LGHDT and CDR2 is YNNKEL (reference sequence). The CDR3 region has the DNA TGTGCCAGCAGCCAAGGGACAGGGACCTCACCCCTCCACTTT. It yields the protein CASSQGTGTSPLHF.